These 2 T cell receptor beta chains were all obtained from the same sample, sequenced in a study of blood T cell repertoires in COVID-19. Profiled with immunoSEQ multiplex PCR; TCRdb holds only in-frame clones, not every one. The profile shows 95,000 to 150,000 clones, roughly 86% of them singletons. Sequencing was performed on peripheral blood. The receptors were sampled from a human donor in a cohort sampled during active COVID-19.

Notes on this clone: Distinct nucleotide sequences in the sample also encode this CDR3. The chain joins TRBV9 to TRBJ2-7; TRBD2 aligns across 12 bases. V shed 2 bases and J 4 bases; nucleotides not matched to a gene: 1. Germline CDR1 and CDR2: SGDLS and YYNGEE. The length of the CDR3 is 14 residues. CDR3 in amino acids: CASSVTSGSYEQYF. The CDR3 DNA reads as TGTGCCAGCAGCGTGACTAGCGGGAGTTACGAGCAGTACTTC.

Written as DNA, the CDR3 is TGTGCCTGGAGTGTGGGACAGAGTGCCTACGAGCAGTACTTC. It codes for CAWSVGQSAYEQYF. The chain joins TRBV30 to TRBJ2-7; the match to TRBD1 covers 7 bases. V shed 0 bases, J shed 2 bases, and the junction held 4 bases outside the gene matches. CDR3 length: 14 residues. The germline CDR1 and CDR2 sequences are GTSNPN and SVGIG (reference sequence). Using reference TRBV30 and TRBJ2-7 for the parts outside the CDR3, the full variable domain is SQTIHQWPATLVQPVGSPLSLECTVEGTSNPNLYWYRQAAGRGLQLLFYSVGIGQISSEVPQNLSASRPQDRQFILSSKKLLLSDSGFYLCAWSVGQSAYEQYFGPGTRLTVT.